This entry is about one T cell receptor (beta chain). What it binds is not known. This entry comes from a study of cytomegalovirus exposure and HLA in healthy donors. General observations from the study: Per a later analysis, about 18,000 TCR beta sequences showed association with HLA alleles at 0.05 false discovery rate. The classifier was said to identify cytomegalovirus status with high specificity and sensitivity.

The CDR3 length is 14 residues. V was clipped by 0 bases and J by 5 bases, with 11 bases between them. Germline values: CDR1 SGHNT, CDR2 YENEEA. The PCR used 60 Vbeta and 13 Jbeta primers. Only in-frame clones appear in the TCRdb table, and some are missing; sequencing was by immunoSEQ multiplex PCR. This sample has some 160,000 clones, with 80% to 85% found just once. Sequenced material: PBMCs. J is TRBJ2-7 and V is TRBV11-3; D perhaps matches TRBD2 (6 bases). This TCR was sampled from a man aged 18 to 29 in good health and CMV-seronegative. CDR3 sequence reads: CASSLDGQRDEQYF. DNA of the CDR3: TGTGCCAGCAGCTTAGACGGTCAGCGGGACGAGCAGTACTTC.